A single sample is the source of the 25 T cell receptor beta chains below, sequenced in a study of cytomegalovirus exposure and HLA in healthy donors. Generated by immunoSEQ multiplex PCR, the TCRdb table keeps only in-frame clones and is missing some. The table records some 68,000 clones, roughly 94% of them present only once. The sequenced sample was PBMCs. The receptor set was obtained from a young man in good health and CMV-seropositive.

CDR3 DNA: TGCGCCAGCAGCCAAGAAAGAGGGAACTATGGCTACACCTTC. The encoded protein is CASSQERGNYGYTF. The V gene is TRBV4-1, the J gene TRBJ1-2; D remains ambiguous. The V gene lost 0 bases and the J gene lost 2 bases, with 7 bases spanning the gap. The CDR3 runs 14 residues. The germline gives CDR1 MGHRA, CDR2 YSYEKL.

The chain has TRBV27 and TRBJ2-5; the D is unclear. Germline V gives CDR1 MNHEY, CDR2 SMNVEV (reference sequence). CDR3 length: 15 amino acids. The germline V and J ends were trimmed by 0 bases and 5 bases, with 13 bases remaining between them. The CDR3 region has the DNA TGTGCCAGCAGTTTATCGAGACCTTCTAGGGAGACCCAGTACTTC. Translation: CASSLSRPSRETQYF.

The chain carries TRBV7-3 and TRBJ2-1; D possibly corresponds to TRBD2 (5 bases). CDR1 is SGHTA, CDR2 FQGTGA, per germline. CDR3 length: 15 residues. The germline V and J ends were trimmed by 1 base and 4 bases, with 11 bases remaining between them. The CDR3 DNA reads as TGTGCCAGCAGCTTAATGTCCGGGGAGTACAATGAGCAGTTCTTC. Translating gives CASSLMSGEYNEQFF.

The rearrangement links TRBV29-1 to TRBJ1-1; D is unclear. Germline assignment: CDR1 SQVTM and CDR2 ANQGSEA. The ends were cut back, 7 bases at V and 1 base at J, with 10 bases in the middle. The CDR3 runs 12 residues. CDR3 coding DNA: TGCAGCGGACGGGCGGGGAACACTGAAGCTTTCTTT. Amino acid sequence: CSGRAGNTEAFF. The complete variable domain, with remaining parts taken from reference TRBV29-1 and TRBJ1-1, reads SAVISQKPSRDICQRGTSLTIQCQVDSQVTMMFWYRQQPGQSLTLIATANQGSEATYESGFVIDKFPISRPNLTFSTLTVSNMSPEDSSIYLCSGRAGNTEAFFGQGTRLTVV.

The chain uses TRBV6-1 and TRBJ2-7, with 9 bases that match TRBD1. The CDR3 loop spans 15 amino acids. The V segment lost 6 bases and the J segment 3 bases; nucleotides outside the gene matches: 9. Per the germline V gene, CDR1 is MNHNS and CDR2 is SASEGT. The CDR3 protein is CASRAGQGLDYEQYF. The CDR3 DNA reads TGTGCCAGCAGAGCGGGACAGGGACTCGACTACGAGCAGTACTTC.

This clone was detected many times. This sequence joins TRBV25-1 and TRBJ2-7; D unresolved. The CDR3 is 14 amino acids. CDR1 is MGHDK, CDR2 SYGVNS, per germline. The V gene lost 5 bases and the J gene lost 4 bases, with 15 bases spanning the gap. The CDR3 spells CASSPSLTPYEQYF. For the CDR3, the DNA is TGTGCCAGCAGTCCCTCACTCACCCCTTACGAGCAGTACTTC.

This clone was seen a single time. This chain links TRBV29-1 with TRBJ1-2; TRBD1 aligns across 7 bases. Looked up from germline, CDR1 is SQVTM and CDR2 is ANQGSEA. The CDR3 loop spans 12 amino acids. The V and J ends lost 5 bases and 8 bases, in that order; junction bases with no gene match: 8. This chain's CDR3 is CSVQGEREGYTF. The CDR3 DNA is TGCAGCGTTCAGGGGGAGAGGGAGGGCTACACCTTC.

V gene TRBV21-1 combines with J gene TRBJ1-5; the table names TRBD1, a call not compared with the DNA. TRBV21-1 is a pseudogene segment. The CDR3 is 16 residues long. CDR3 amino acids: CASLIPGQGFQQPQHF. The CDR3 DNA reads TGTGCCAGCCTTATACCGGGACAGGGATTTCAACAGCCCCAGCATTTT.

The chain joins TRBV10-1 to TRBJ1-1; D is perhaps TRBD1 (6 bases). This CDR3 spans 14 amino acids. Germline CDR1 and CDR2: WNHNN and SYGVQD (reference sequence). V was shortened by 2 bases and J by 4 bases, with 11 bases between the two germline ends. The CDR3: CASSEETGTTEAFF. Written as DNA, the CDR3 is TGCGCCAGCAGTGAGGAGACAGGTACCACTGAAGCTTTCTTT.

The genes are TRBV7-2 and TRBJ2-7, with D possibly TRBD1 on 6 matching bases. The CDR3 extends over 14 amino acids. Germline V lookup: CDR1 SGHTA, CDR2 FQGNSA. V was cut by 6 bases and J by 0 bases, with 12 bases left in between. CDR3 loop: CASSKEGGSYEQYF. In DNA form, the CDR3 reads TGTGCCAGCAGTAAAGAAGGGGGCTCCTACGAGCAGTACTTC.

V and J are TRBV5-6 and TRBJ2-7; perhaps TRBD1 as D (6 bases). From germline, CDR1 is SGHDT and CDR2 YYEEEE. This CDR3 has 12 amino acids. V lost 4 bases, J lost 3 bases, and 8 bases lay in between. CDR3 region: CASSRQVYEQYF. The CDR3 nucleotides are TGTGCCAGCAGCCGACAGGTCTACGAGCAGTACTTC.

The CDR3 DNA reads TGTGCCAGCAGTTTAGAGAGGAATCAGCCCCAGCATTTT. Protein sequence: CASSLERNQPQHF. This chain uses TRBV6-5 with TRBJ1-5; D unclear. Between the trimmed V and J ends, which lost 4 bases and 4 bases, there was a span of 8 bases. The CDR3 loop spans 13 amino acids. Per the germline V gene, CDR1 is MNHEY and CDR2 is SVGAGI.

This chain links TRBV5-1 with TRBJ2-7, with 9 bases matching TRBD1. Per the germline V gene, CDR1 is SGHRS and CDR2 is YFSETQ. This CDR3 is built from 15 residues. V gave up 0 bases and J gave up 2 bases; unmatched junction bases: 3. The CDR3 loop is CASSLGGQGPYEQYF. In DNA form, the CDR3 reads TGCGCCAGCAGCTTGGGGGGACAGGGTCCCTACGAGCAGTACTTC.

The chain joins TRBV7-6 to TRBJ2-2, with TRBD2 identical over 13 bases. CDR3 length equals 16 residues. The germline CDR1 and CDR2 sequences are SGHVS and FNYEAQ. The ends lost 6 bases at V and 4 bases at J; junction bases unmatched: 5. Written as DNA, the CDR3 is TGTGCCAGCAGAACCGGACTAGCGGGAGCCACCGGGGAGCTGTTTTTT. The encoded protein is CASRTGLAGATGELFF.

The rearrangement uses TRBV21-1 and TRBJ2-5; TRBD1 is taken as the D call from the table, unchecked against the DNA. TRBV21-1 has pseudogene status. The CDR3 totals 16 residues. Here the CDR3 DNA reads TGTGCCAGCAGCAAGGGTCCGGACAGGGAGTGGGAGACCCAGTACTTC. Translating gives CASSKGPDREWETQYF.

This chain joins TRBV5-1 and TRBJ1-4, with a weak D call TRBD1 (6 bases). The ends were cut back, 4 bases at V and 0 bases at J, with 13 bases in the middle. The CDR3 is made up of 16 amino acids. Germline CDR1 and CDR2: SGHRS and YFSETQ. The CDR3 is CASSDGTTATNEKLFF. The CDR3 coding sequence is TGCGCCAGCAGCGACGGGACAACTGCAACTAATGAAAAACTGTTTTTT.

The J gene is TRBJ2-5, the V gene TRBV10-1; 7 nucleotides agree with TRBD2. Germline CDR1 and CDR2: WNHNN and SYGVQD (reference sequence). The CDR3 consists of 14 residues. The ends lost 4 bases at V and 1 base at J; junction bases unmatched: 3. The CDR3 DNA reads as TGCGCCAGCAGTGGCACGGGGGGCCAAGAGACCCAGTACTTC. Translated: CASSGTGGQETQYF.

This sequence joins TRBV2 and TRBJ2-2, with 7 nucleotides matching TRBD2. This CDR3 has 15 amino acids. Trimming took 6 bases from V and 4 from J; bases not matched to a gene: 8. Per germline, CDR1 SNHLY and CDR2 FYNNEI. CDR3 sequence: CASRKESGTTGELFF. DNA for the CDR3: TGTGCCAGCAGGAAGGAGAGCGGGACCACCGGGGAGCTGTTTTTT.

CDR3 in amino acids: CASSGRTAGANVLTF. Here the CDR3 DNA reads TGTGCCAGCAGCGGCCGGACAGCGGGGGCCAACGTCCTGACTTTC. The chain joins TRBV9 to TRBJ2-6; tentatively, D is TRBD1 (6 bases). V lost 3 bases to trimming and J lost 4 bases, with 11 bases between them. The V gene's germline CDR1 is SGDLS and CDR2 YYNGEE. This CDR3 region has 15 residues.

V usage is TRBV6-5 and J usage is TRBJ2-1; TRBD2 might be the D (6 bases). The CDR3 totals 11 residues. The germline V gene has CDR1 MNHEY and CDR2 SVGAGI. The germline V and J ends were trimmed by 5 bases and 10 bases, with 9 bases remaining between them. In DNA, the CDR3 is TGTGCCAGCAGTCGGGGGAACGAGCAGTTCTTC. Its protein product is CASSRGNEQFF.

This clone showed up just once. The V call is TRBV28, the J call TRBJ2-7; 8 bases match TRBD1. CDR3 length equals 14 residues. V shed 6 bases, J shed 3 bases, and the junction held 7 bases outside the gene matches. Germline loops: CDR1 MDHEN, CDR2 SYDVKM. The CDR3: CASRQTGEYYEQYF. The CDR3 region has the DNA TGTGCCAGCAGGCAGACAGGGGAATACTACGAGCAGTACTTC.

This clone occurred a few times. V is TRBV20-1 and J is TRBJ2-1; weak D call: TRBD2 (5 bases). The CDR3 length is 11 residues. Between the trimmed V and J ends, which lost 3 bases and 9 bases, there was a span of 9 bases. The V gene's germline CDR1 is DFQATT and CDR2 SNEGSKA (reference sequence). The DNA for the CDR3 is TGCAGTGCTAGGCCGCGGGCTGAGCAGTTCTTC. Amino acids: CSARPRAEQFF.

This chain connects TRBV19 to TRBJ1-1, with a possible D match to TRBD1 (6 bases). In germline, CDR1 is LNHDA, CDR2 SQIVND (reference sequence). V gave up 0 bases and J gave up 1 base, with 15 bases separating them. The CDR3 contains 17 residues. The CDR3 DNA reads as TGTGCCAGTAGTATAGAGGCCAGGGGAGTGACGAACACTGAAGCTTTCTTT. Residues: CASSIEARGVTNTEAFF. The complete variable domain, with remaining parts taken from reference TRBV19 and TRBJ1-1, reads DGGITQSPKYLFRKEGQNVTLSCEQNLNHDAMYWYRQDPGQGLRLIYYSQIVNDFQKGDIAEGYSVSREKKESFPLTVTSAQKNPTAFYLCASSIEARGVTNTEAFFGQGTRLTVV.

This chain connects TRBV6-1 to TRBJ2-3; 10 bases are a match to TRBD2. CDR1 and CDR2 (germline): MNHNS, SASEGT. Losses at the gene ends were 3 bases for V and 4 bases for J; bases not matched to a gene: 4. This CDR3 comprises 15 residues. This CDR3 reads CASSEQAGGADTQYF. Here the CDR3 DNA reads TGTGCCAGCAGTGAGCAAGCGGGAGGGGCAGATACGCAGTATTTT.

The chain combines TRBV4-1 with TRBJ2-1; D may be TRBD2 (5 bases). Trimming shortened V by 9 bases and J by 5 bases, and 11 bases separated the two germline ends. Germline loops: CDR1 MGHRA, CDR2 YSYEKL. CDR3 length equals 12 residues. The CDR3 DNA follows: TGCGCCAGAAAGCGGAGACACAATGAGCAGTTCTTC. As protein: CARKRRHNEQFF.